Sequencing of this TCR beta chain was carried out in a study of T-cell reconstitution after alpha-beta-depleted transplantation in children. Library preparation (for TCRbeta) was performed with unique molecular identifiers. TCRdb independently ran MiXCR on the PCR reads; one entry per CDR3 protein. The profile shows some 150,000 distinct CDR3 sequences, about 9% of them singletons. This clonotype was observed many times. This CDR3 is 14 amino acids long. Germline V gene sequence: CDR1 ENHRY, CDR2 SYGVKD. J gave up 5 bases and V 7 bases, and 2 bases lay outside the gene matches. The V call is TRBV10-3, the J call TRBJ2-1; 13 bases are a match to TRBD2. The specimen was PBMCs, mostly from graft donor cells, collected 180 days after TCRalphabeta/CD19-depleted stem cell transplant. The TCR sequence derives from a female patient aged 2 to 10 who had a stem cell transplant for congenital amegakaryocytic thrombocytopenia, so the T cells may come from the graft donor. Here the CDR3 DNA reads TGTGCCATCAACGGACTAGCGGGGGACAATGAGCAGTTCTTC. Translation: CAINGLAGDNEQFF.